The 21 T cell receptor beta chains in this list originate from one sample, sequenced in a study of tumor-infiltrating lymphocytes in primary liver carcinoma. Unsorted bulk tissue of roughly 18-32 mg yielded co-extracted RNA and DNA. The authors made TCR beta cDNA from roughly 480 ng total RNA with a constant-region primer. Researchers made the TCR beta libraries by running three nested multiplex PCR rounds with slightly modified ARM-PCR. Two initial PCR rounds of around 9 cycles each paired TRBV1-TRBV30 forward primers with a C-beta reverse primer. TCRdb re-called the multiplex PCR reads through MiXCR, storing one row per CDR3 protein. The sample yields over 100,000 distinct CDR3 sequences, around 70% seen once. The specimen sequenced was tumor-adjacent normal liver tissue. Every receptor here comes from a woman aged 60 to 75 with primary liver carcinoma and hepatitis B virus infection.

In DNA, the CDR3 is TGCGCCAGCTGCTCCCTCCGAGGACAACTTGAAGCTTTCTTT. It yields the protein CASCSLRGQLEAFF. This chain joins TRBV5-1 and TRBJ1-1, with a weak D call TRBD1 (5 bases). Germline CDR1 SGHRS, CDR2 YFSETQ. The CDR3 spans 14 residues. Trimming left V 7 bases short and J 7 bases short, with 20 bases between.

The rearrangement links TRBV19 to TRBJ2-2; D is unresolved. Trimming pared 3 bases from V and 2 bases from J, leaving 7 bases between. Germline assignment: CDR1 LNHDA and CDR2 SQIVND (reference sequence). The CDR3 covers 14 residues. Written as DNA, the CDR3 is TGTGCCAGTAGTATCCGCCGCAACACCGGGGAGCTGTTTTTT. It specifies CASSIRRNTGELFF.

About this clonotype: One end of the junction varies from germline; a read error may be responsible. The chain recombines TRBV6-1 with TRBJ2-2; TRBD2 matches at 10 bases. The V gene's germline CDR1 is MNHNS and CDR2 SASEGT. There are 16 residues in the CDR3. The CDR3 bases are TGTGCCAGCAGCTCCGGGACTAGCGTTAACACCGGGAAGCTGTTCTTT. Translation: CASSSGTSVNTGKLFF.

As for this clonotype: Since a much larger clone is just one base distant, this may be a read error. CDR3 DNA sequence: TGTGCCAGCAGCTTAATGGCGGGAGGTAGTGCAGATACGCACTATTTT. Its translation is CASSLMAGGSADTHYF. The chain couples TRBV7-9 to TRBJ2-3; 8 bases are shared with TRBD2. This CDR3 is built from 16 residues. Germline V gives CDR1 SEHNR, CDR2 FQNEAQ (reference sequence).

As concerns this clonotype: No conserved phenylalanine or tryptophan ends this CDR3, so it is likely a read error. The DNA is omitted, as the CDR3 cannot be located on it reliably, and the CDR3 follows TCRdb's listing. The V gene is TRBV11-3, the J gene TRBJ2-1; the D call of TRBD1 is as the table states it, not checked on the DNA. CDR1 is SGHNT and CDR2 is YENEEA in the germline V gene. The length of the CDR3 is 19 amino acids, counting both ends. CDR3 protein: CASSLDFFFRGSSYNEYFL.

This clonotype was detected many times. This chain connects TRBV7-9 to TRBJ1-2; a weak D match, TRBD1 (6 bases). Germline values: CDR1 SEHNR, CDR2 FQNEAQ (reference sequence). CDR3 length: 13 amino acids. V was clipped by 3 bases and J by 6 bases, with 11 bases between them. Here the CDR3 reads CASSFSGQNGYTF. DNA for the CDR3: TGTGCCAGCAGCTTTTCCGGACAGAATGGCTACACCTTC.

For this clonotype: At one end the junction does not follow the germline gene, possibly because of a read error. This sequence joins TRBV29-1 and TRBJ2-3, with 7 bases matching TRBD2. The length of the CDR3 is 15 residues. CDR1 SQVTM and CDR2 ANQGSEA come from the germline V gene. CDR3 nucleotide sequence: TGCGGCGCCTTGACTAGCCAGCATTCCACAGATACGCGGTATTTT. It is translated as CGALTSQHSTDTRYF.

CDR3 sequence reads: CASSLSRQAPGELFF. The DNA of the CDR3 is TGTGCCAGCAGTTTATCAAGACAGGCCCCCGGGGAGCTGTTTTTT. The V call is TRBV28, the J call TRBJ2-2; a possible D gene is TRBD1 (6 bases). Trimming cost V 1 base and J 6 bases, with 12 bases left between them. CDR1 MDHEN and CDR2 SYDVKM come from the germline V gene. The CDR3 loop spans 15 amino acids. The entire variable domain, with the rest obtained from reference TRBV28 and TRBJ2-2, is as follows: DVKVTQSSRYLVKRTGEKVFLECVQDMDHENMFWYRQDPGLGLRLIYFSYDVKMKEKGDIPEGYSVSREKKERFSLILESASTNQTSMYLCASSLSRQAPGELFFGEGSRLTVL.

With respect to this clonotype: Given a much more abundant clone one base away, this may be a read error. The chain combines TRBV7-9 with TRBJ1-1, with D perhaps TRBD1 (5 bases). Germline assignment: CDR1 SEHNR and CDR2 FQNEAQ (reference sequence). CDR3 length: 15 amino acids. CDR3 sequence (DNA): TGTGCCAGCAACTTCGGGGACCGGGGGAACACTGAACCTTTCTTT. Translated, it gives CASNFGDRGNTEPFF.

This clonotype was detected a few times. This may be a read error: a much more frequent sequence differs by one nucleotide. The chain carries TRBV6-1 and TRBJ2-1, with TRBD1 identical over 8 bases. The CDR3 runs 14 residues. CDR1 is MNHNS and CDR2 is SASEGT in the germline V gene. V gave up 5 bases and J gave up 12 bases; unmatched junction bases: 12. This CDR3 reads CASSLDRVMAGQFF. In DNA form, the CDR3 reads TGTGCCAGCAGTTTGGACAGGGTCATGGCCGGGCAGTTCTTC.

This clonotype was picked up a small number of times. The J gene is TRBJ2-3, the V gene TRBV7-2, with D unresolved. The CDR3 runs 14 residues. The V and J ends lost 0 bases and 3 bases respectively, with 7 bases between them. CDR1 and CDR2 from the germline V gene are SGHTA and FQGNSA. The DNA of the CDR3 is TGTGCCAGCAGCTTAGCCATTAGAACAGATACGCAGTATTTT. It specifies CASSLAIRTDTQYF.

Turning to this clonotype: A clone one base away is much larger, so this may be a read error. The chain uses TRBV5-1 and TRBJ2-1; 12 positions match TRBD2. Germline loops: CDR1 SGHRS, CDR2 YFSETQ. V dropped 0 bases and J dropped 5; count of bases not matched to a gene: 9. The CDR3 consists of 18 residues. This chain's CDR3 is CASSLGLAGAGGHNEQFF. The CDR3 DNA follows: TGCGCCAGCAGCTTGGGACTAGCGGGAGCTGGAGGCCACAATGAGCAGTTCTTC.

This sequence joins TRBV28 and TRBJ1-2; D is uncertain. The CDR3 runs to 10 residues. The germline V gene encodes CDR1 MDHEN and CDR2 SYDVKM. V lost 3 bases and J lost 7, with 3 bases in between. The CDR3 reads CASSLGGYTF. CDR3 nucleotides: TGTGCCAGCAGTTTGGGTGGCTACACCTTC.

About this clonotype: Being one base from a much bigger clone, this may be a read error. In DNA form, the CDR3 reads TGCACCAGCAGCACCCGGGACTTATACAATGAGCAGTTCTTC. As protein: CTSSTRDLYNEQFF. V usage is TRBV5-1 and J usage is TRBJ2-1; maybe TRBD2 (6 bases). The CDR3 is 14 residues long. CDR1 and CDR2 from the germline V gene are SGHRS and YFSETQ.

As for this clonotype: The junction differs from germline at one of its ends, possibly a read error. V usage is TRBV29-1 and J usage is TRBJ2-3; the D is unclear. The CDR3 extends over 12 amino acids. Germline V CDR1 and CDR2: SQVTM, ANQGSEA. CDR3 in amino acids: CSVEENTDMQYF. The CDR3 DNA follows: TGCAGCGTAGAGGAGAACACAGATATGCAGTATTTT.

A note on this clonotype: This sequence may be a read error, since a much larger clone differs from it by one base. The V gene is TRBV28, the J gene TRBJ2-5; perhaps TRBD2 as D (5 bases). The CDR3 is 14 amino acids. Trimming shortened V by 5 bases and J by 6 bases, and 16 bases separated the two germline ends. Germline CDR1 reads MDHEN; CDR2 reads SYDVKM. The CDR3 protein is CASSPRTGIQTQYF. The CDR3 bases are TGTGCCAGCAGTCCCCGGACCGGGATACAGACCCAGTACTTC.

With regard to this clonotype: This may come from a read error, since a much larger clone is one base off. The chain employs TRBV28 and TRBJ2-3; TRBD2 agrees at 8 bases. Germline assignment: CDR1 MDHEN and CDR2 SYDVKM. The CDR3 is made up of 14 amino acids. The CDR3 DNA sequence: TGTGCCAGCAGTTGGAGCGGGAGTCGGGATATGCAGTATTTT. Encoded protein: CASSWSGSRDMQYF.

As for this clonotype: An end of the junction does not agree with germline; a read error may underlie this. The rearrangement joins TRBV12-3 or TRBV12-4 to TRBJ2-1; no clear D gene. CDR3 length equals 15 residues. The CDR3 DNA reads as TGTGCCAGCAGTAGGGTTAGTGGGGATTACAATGAGCAATTCTTC. Residues: CASSRVSGDYNEQFF.

This clonotype is labeled medium-sized. The chain carries TRBV11-3 and TRBJ2-1, with a tentative D call TRBD2 (5 bases). The length of the CDR3 is 17 residues. CDR1 and CDR2 (germline): SGHNT, YENEEA. The ends were cut back, 1 base at V and 1 base at J, with 14 bases in the middle. The CDR3 region is CASSLGFGGLSYNEQFF. The CDR3 region has the DNA TGTGCCAGCAGCTTAGGGTTCGGCGGGCTTTCCTACAATGAGCAGTTCTTC.

This clonotype was found a few times. A much larger clonotype is one base distant, so this may be a read error. The chain employs TRBV12-3 or TRBV12-4 and TRBJ2-1; 9 bases agree with TRBD2. CDR3 size: 15 residues. CDR3 loop: CAGSSPGLAVDEQFF. The DNA of the CDR3 is TGTGCCGGCAGTTCCCCGGGACTAGCTGTCGATGAGCAGTTCTTC.

Of note for this clonotype: This may stem from a read error, because a much larger clone lies one nucleotide away. The conserved final phenylalanine or tryptophan is absent from the CDR3, which likely points to a read error. The chain uses TRBV7-9 and TRBJ2-7, with TRBD1 matching 7 bases. With V trimmed by 5 bases and J by 2 bases, 3 bases remained unmatched. The CDR3 is made up of 13 amino acids. Germline values: CDR1 SEHNR, CDR2 FQNEAQ (reference sequence). The CDR3 DNA follows: TGTGCCAGCAGCGACGGACAGGCCTACGAGCAGTACTTA. Protein product: CASSDGQAYEQYL.